This TCR beta chain was found in a study of blood T cell repertoires in COVID-19. Study background: Sites across the United States, Italy and Spain contributed samples from acute and convalescent COVID-19.

Germline-derived CDR1 and CDR2 are SGHTA and FQGNSA. Deletions cut 5 bases from V and 4 bases from J, with 8 bases between. The CDR3 spans 13 residues. Per the original methods: Quantification of nucleated cells was approximated via reference gene primer amplification. Generated by immunoSEQ multiplex PCR, the TCRdb table keeps only in-frame clones and is missing some. The DNA gave D and trimming, while V, J and clone size come from that table. The data contain about 65,000 clones, about 88% of them singletons. The receptor comes from a man aged 55-75 years with acute or convalescent COVID-19. The chain uses TRBV7-2 and TRBJ2-2; D is unclear. The sample comprised peripheral blood. The CDR3 nucleotides read TGTGCCAGCAGCGCTGACTTCACCGGGGAGCTGTTTTTT. It codes for CASSADFTGELFF.